These 6 T cell receptor beta chains were sequenced from one sample in a study of blood T cell repertoires in COVID-19. The protocol was immunoSEQ multiplex PCR, while the TCRdb copy is restricted to in-frame clones and leaves out a portion. The sample has around 260,000 clones, over 70% seen once; the top ten hold about 9.4%. The sample taken for sequencing was peripheral blood. These receptors all stem from a woman aged 70 to 79 with COVID-19, enrolled during active disease.

This chain connects TRBV5-5 to TRBJ1-5; D might be TRBD1 (5 bases). The CDR3 length is 15 residues. Trimming took 4 bases from V and 0 from J, leaving 11 bases between them. Germline V gene sequence: CDR1 SGHKS, CDR2 YYEKEE (reference sequence). The CDR3 protein is CASSTAGISNQPQHF. CDR3 bases: TGTGCCAGCAGCACCGCAGGGATTAGCAATCAGCCCCAGCATTTT.

V is TRBV7-2 and J is TRBJ2-7, with 8 bases identical to TRBD2. CDR1 SGHTA and CDR2 FQGNSA come from the germline V gene. V was clipped by 4 bases and J by 2 bases; unmatched bases: 4. CDR3 length: 14 amino acids. CDR3 in DNA: TGTGCCAGCAGCTCCGGGGGGGTTACCTACGAGCAGTACTTC. Protein: CASSSGGVTYEQYF. The entire variable domain, with the rest obtained from reference TRBV7-2 and TRBJ2-7, is as follows: GAGVSQSPSNKVTEKGKDVELRCDPISGHTALYWYRQSLGQGLEFLIYFQGNSAPDKSGLPSDRFSAERTGGSVSTLTIQRTQQEDSAVYLCASSSGGVTYEQYFGPGTRLTVT.

The table lists this clone with a few counts. The chain has TRBV19 and TRBJ1-2, with D possibly TRBD1 on 5 matching bases. Germline CDR1 is LNHDA and CDR2 is SQIVND (reference sequence). The CDR3 is 15 amino acids. Trimming left V 3 bases short and J 8 bases short, with 19 bases between. The CDR3 DNA reads TGTGCCAGTAGTATCCTGGGTTTGACAGTTTCCGGCTACACCTTC. Residues: CASSILGLTVSGYTF.

The rearrangement joins TRBV5-6 to TRBJ2-4, with D possibly being TRBD2 (5 bases). This CDR3 has 15 residues. V lost 5 bases, J lost 2 bases, and 14 bases lay in between. The germline CDR1 and CDR2 sequences are SGHDT and YYEEEE. The CDR3 sequence: CASRPRPGSKNIQYF. The CDR3 DNA reads as TGTGCCAGCAGGCCCCGACCGGGATCCAAAAACATTCAGTACTTC. Full variable domain (outside the CDR3, taken from reference TRBV5-6 and TRBJ2-4): DAGVTQSPTHLIKTRGQQVTLRCSPKSGHDTVSWYQQALGQGPQFIFQYYEEEERQRGNFPDRFSGHQFPNYSSELNVNALLLGDSALYLCASRPRPGSKNIQYFGAGTRLSVL.

The V gene is TRBV5-4, the J gene TRBJ2-1; weak D call: TRBD2 (6 bases). V dropped 0 bases and J dropped 8 bases, with 12 bases sitting between them. Per germline, CDR1 SGHNT and CDR2 YYREEE (reference sequence). The CDR3 consists of 14 residues. The CDR3 sequence: CASSLVGGVYEQFF. The DNA of the CDR3 is TGTGCCAGCAGCTTGGTTGGAGGGGTCTATGAGCAGTTCTTC. The full variable domain, its missing parts supplied by reference TRBV5-4 and TRBJ2-1, is ETGVTQSPTHLIKTRGQQVTLRCSSQSGHNTVSWYQQALGQGPQFIFQYYREEENGRGNFPPRFSGLQFPNYSSELNVNALELDDSALYLCASSLVGGVYEQFFGPGTRLTVL.

This chain joins TRBV5-4 and TRBJ2-7, with D perhaps TRBD2 (6 bases). The CDR3 spans 13 residues. The germline gives CDR1 SGHNT, CDR2 YYREEE (reference sequence). Trimming shortened V by 5 bases and J by 5 bases, and 14 bases separated the two germline ends. In DNA form, the CDR3 reads TGTGCCAGCAGTTTACCCGGGAGCAACGAGCAGTACTTC. Its translation: CASSLPGSNEQYF.